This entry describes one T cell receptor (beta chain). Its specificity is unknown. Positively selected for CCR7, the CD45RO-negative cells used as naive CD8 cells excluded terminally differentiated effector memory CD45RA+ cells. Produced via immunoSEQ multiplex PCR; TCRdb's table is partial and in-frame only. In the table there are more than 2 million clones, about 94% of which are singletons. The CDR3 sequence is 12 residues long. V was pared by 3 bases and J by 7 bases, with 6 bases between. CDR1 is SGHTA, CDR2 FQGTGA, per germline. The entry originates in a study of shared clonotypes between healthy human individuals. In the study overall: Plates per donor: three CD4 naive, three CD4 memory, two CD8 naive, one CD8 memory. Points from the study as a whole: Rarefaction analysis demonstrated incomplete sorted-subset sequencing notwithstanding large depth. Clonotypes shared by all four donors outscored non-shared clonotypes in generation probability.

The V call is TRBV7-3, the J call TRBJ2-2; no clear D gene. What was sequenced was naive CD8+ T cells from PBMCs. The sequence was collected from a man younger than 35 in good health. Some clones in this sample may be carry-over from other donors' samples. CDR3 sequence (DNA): TGTGCCAGCAGCTTCCGGGTCGGGGAGCTGTTTTTT. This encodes CASSFRVGELFF.